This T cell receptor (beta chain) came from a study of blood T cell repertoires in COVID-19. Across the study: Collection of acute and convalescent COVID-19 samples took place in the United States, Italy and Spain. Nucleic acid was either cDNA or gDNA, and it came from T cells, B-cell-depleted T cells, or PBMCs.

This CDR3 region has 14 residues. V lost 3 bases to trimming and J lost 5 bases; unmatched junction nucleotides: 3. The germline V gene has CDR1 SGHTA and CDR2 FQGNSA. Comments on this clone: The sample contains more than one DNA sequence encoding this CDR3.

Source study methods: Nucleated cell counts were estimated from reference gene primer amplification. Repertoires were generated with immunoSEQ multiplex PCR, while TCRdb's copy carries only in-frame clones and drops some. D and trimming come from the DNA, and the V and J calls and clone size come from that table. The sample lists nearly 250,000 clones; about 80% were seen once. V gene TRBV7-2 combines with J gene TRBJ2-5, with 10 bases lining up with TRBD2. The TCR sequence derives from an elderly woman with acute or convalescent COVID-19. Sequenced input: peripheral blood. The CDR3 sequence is CASSFSSGGETQYF. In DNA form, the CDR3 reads TGTGCCAGCAGCTTCTCTAGCGGGGGCGAGACCCAGTACTTC. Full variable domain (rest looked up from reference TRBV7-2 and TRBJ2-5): GAGVSQSPSNKVTEKGKDVELRCDPISGHTALYWYRQSLGQGLEFLIYFQGNSAPDKSGLPSDRFSAERTGGSVSTLTIQRTQQEDSAVYLCASSFSSGGETQYFGPGTRLLVL.